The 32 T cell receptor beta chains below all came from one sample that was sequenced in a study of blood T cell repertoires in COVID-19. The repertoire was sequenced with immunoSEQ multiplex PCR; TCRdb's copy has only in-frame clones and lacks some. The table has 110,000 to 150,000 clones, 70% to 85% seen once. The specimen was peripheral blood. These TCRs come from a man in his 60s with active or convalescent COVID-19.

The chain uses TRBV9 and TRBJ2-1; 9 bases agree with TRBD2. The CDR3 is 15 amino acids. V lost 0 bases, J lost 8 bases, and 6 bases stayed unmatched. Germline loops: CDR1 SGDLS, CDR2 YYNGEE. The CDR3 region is CASSVGLREGHEQFF. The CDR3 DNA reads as TGTGCCAGCAGCGTAGGTCTGCGGGAGGGCCATGAGCAGTTCTTC.

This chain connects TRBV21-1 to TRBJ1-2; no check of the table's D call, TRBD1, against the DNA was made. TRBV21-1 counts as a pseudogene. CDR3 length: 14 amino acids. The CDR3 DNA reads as TGTGCCAGCACGCTCCACCGACAGGGCCATGGCTACACCTTC. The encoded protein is CASTLHRQGHGYTF.

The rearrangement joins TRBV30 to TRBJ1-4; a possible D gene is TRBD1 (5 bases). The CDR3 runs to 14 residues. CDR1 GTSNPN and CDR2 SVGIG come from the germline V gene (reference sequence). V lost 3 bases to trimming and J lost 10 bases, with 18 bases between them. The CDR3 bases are TGTGCCTGGAGCCCCCGCAGGGTAGAGGTAAAACTGTTTTTT. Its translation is CAWSPRRVEVKLFF.

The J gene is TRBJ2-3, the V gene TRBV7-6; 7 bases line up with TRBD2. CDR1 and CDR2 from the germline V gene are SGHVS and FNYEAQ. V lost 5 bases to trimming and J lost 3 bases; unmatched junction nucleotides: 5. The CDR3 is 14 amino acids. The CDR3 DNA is TGTGCCAGCAGCCAGCAAGCGGGGACAGATACGCAGTATTTT. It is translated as CASSQQAGTDTQYF.

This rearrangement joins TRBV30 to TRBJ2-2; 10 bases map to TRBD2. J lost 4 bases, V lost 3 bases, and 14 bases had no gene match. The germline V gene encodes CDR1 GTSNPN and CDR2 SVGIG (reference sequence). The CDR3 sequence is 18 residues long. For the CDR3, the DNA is TGTGCCTGGAGGGGCCTGAGCGGGAGGGATAAAGGCACCGGGGAGCTGTTTTTT. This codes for CAWRGLSGRDKGTGELFF.

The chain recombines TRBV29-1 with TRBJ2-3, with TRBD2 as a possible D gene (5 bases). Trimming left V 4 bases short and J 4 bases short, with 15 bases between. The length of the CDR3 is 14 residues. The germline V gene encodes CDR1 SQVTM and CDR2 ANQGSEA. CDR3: CSVGGGLQSDTQYF. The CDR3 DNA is TGCAGCGTTGGCGGAGGACTGCAGTCAGATACGCAGTATTTT.

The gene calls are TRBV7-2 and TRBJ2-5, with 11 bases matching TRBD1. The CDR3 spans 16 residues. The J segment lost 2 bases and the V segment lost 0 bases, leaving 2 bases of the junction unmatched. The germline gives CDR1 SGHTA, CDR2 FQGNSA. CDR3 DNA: TGTGCCAGCAGCTTAGCGGGACAGGGGGGGCAAGAGACCCAGTACTTC. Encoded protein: CASSLAGQGGQETQYF.

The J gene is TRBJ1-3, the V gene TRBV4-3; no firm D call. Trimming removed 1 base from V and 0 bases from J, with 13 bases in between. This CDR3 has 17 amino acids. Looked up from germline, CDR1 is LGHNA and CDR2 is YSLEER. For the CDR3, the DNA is TGCGCCAGCAGCCAAGTCGTGAGAAACCCCTCTGGAAACACCATATATTTT. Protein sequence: CASSQVVRNPSGNTIYF.

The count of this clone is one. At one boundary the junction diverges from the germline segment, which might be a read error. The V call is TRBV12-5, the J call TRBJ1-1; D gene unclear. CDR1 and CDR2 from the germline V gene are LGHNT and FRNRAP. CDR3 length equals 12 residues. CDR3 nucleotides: TGTGCTAGTGGTTTGAACAGCCAGAAGGTAAACTTT. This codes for CASGLNSQKVNF.

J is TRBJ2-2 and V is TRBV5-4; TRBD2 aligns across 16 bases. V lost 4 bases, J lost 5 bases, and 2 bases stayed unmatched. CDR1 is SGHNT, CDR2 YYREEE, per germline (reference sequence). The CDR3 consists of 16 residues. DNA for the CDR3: TGTGCCAGCAGCAGGGGACTAGCGGGAGGGACCGGGGAGCTGTTTTTT. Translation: CASSRGLAGGTGELFF.

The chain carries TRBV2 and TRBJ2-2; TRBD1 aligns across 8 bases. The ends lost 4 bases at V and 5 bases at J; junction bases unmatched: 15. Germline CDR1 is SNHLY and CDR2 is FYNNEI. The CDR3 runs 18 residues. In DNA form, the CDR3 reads TGTGCCAGCAGTGGGATTGACAGGGGCCTTTTTTGGACCGGGGAGCTGTTTTTT. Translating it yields CASSGIDRGLFWTGELFF.

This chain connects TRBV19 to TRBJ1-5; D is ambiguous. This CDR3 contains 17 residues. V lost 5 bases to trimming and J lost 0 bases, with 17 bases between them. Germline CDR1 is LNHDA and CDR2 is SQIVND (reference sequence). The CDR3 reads CASSVGGIMDSNQPQHF. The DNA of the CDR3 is TGTGCCAGTAGTGTTGGCGGCATAATGGATAGCAATCAGCCCCAGCATTTT. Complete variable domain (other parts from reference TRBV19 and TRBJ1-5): DGGITQSPKYLFRKEGQNVTLSCEQNLNHDAMYWYRQDPGQGLRLIYYSQIVNDFQKGDIAEGYSVSREKKESFPLTVTSAQKNPTAFYLCASSVGGIMDSNQPQHFGDGTRLSIL.

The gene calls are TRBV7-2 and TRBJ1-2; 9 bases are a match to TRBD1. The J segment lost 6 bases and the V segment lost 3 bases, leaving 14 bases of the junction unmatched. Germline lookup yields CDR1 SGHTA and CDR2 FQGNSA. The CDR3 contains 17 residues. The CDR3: CASSFRDRELVGHGYTF. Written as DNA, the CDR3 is TGTGCCAGCAGCTTCCGGGACAGGGAGTTGGTAGGTCATGGCTACACCTTC.

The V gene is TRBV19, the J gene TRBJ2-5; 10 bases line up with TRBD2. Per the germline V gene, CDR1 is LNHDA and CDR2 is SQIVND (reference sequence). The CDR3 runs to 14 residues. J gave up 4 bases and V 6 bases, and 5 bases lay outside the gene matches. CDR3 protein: CASRRTSGGETQYF. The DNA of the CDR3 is TGTGCCAGTAGGAGGACTAGCGGTGGAGAGACCCAGTACTTC.

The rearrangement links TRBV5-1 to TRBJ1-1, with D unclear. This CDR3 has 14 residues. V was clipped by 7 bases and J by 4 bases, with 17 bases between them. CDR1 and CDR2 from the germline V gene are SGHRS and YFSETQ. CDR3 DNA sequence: TGCGCCAGCGGACCGGGAACCCTGGGCACTGAAGCTTTCTTT. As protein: CASGPGTLGTEAFF. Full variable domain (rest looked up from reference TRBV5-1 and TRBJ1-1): KAGVTQTPRYLIKTRGQQVTLSCSPISGHRSVSWYQQTPGQGLQFLFEYFSETQRNKGNFPGRFSGRQFSNSRSEMNVSTLELGDSALYLCASGPGTLGTEAFFGQGTRLTVV.

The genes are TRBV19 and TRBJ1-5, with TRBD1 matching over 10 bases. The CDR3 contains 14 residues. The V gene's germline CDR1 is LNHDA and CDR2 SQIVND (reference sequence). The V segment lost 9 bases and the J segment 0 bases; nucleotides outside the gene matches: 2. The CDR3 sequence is CASWDRGSNQPQHF. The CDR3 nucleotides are TGTGCCAGCTGGGACAGGGGTAGCAATCAGCCCCAGCATTTT.

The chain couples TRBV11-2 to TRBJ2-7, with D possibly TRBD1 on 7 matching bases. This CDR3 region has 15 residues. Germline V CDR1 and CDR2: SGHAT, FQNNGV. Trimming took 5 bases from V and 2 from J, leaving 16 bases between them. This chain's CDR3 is CASSAGQPRTYEQYF. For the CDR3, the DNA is TGTGCCAGCAGCGCGGGACAGCCGAGAACCTACGAGCAGTACTTC.

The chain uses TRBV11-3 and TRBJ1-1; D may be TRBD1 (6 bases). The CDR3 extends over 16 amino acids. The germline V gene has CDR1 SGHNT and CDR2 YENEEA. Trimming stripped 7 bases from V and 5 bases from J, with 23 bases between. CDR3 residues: CASTPPGGALFTEAFF. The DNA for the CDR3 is TGTGCCAGCACCCCGCCCGGGGGGGCGCTTTTTACTGAAGCTTTCTTT.

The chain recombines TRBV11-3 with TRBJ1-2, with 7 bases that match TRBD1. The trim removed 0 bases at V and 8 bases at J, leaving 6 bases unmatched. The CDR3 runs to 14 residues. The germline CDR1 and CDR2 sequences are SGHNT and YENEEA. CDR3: CASSLDPTGSGYTF. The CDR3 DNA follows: TGTGCCAGCAGCTTAGATCCGACAGGGTCGGGCTACACCTTC.

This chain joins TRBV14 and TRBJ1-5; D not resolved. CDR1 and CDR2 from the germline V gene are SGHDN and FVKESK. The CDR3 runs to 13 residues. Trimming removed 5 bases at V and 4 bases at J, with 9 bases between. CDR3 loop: CASSIGENQPQHF. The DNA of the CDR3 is TGTGCCAGCAGCATCGGGGAGAATCAGCCCCAGCATTTT.

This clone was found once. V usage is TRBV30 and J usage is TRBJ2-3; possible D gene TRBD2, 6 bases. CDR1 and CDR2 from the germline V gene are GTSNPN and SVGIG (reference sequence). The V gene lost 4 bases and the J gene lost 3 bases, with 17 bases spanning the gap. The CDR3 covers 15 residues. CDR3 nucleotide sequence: TGTGCCTGGATCTCGGGGGAGTATAGTACAGATACGCAGTATTTT. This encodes CAWISGEYSTDTQYF.

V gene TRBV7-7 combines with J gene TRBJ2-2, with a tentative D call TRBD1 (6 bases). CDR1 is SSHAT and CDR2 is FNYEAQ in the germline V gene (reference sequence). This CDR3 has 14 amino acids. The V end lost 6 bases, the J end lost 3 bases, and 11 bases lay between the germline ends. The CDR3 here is CASSTGMHTGELFF. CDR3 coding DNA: TGTGCCAGCAGTACAGGGATGCACACCGGGGAGCTGTTTTTT.

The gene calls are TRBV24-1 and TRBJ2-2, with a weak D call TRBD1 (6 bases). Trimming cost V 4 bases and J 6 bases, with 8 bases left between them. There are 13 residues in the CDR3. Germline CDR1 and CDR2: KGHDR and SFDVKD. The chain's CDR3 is CATSDPGAGELFF. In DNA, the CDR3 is TGTGCCACCAGTGACCCAGGGGCCGGGGAGCTGTTTTTT.

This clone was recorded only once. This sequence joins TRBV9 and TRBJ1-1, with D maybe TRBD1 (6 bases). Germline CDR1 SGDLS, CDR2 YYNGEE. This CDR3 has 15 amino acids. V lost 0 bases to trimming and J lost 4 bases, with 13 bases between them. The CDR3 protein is CASSVEQGPRTEAFF. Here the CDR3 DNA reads TGTGCCAGCAGCGTAGAGCAGGGGCCTCGCACTGAAGCTTTCTTT.

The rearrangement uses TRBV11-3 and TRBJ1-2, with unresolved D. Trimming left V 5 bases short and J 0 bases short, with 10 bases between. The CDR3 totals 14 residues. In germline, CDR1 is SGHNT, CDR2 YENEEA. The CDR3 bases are TGTGCCAGCAGCCGACTAGCGTCTAACTATGGCTACACCTTC. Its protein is CASSRLASNYGYTF.

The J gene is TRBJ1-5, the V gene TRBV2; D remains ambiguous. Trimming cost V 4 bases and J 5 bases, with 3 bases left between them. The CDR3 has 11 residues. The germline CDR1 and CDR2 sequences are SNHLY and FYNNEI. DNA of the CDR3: TGTGCCAGCAGTGTAGATCAGCCCCAGCATTTT. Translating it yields CASSVDQPQHF.

CDR3 loop: CSVRSRVGYEQYF. CDR3 bases: TGCAGCGTTCGGTCCAGGGTAGGTTACGAGCAGTACTTC. This sequence joins TRBV29-1 and TRBJ2-7, with D possibly TRBD1 on 5 matching bases. V shed 5 bases and J shed 4 bases, with 15 bases lying between them. Germline lookup yields CDR1 SQVTM and CDR2 ANQGSEA. The CDR3 spans 13 residues.

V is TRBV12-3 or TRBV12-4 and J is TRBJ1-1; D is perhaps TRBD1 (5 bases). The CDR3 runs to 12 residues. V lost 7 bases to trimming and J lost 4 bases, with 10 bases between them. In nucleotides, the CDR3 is TGTGCCAGCACCCCCGGGGGCACTGAAGCTTTCTTT. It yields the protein CASTPGGTEAFF.

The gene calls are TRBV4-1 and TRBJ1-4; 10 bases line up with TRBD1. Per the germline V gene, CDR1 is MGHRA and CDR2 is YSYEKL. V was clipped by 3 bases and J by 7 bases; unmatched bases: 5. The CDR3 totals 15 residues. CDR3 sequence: CASSHGQGVVEKLFF. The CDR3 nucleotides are TGCGCCAGCAGCCACGGACAGGGGGTTGTTGAAAAACTGTTTTTT.

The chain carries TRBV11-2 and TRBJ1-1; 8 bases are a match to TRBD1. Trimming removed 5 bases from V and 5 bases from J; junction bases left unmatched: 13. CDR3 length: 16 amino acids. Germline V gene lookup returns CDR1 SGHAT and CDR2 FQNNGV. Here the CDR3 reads CASSPHRTGRWTEAFF. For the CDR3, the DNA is TGTGCCAGCAGCCCCCACCGGACAGGGAGGTGGACTGAAGCTTTCTTT.

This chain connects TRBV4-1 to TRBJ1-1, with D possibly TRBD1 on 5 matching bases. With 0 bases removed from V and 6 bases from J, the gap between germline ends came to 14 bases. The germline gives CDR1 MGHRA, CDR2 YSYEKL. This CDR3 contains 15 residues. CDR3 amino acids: CASSQDPGRLAEAFF. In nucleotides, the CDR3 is TGCGCCAGCAGCCAAGATCCAGGGCGTTTAGCTGAAGCTTTCTTT.

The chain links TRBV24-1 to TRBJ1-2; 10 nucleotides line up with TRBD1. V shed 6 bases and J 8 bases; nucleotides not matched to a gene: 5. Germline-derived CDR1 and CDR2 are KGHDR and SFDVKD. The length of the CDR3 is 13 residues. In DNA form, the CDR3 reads TGTGCCACCAGTTTCACGGGACAGGGGGGCTACACCTTC. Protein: CATSFTGQGGYTF.